The source of this T cell receptor (beta chain) is a study of technical replicates of blood from a few donors. This CDR3 spans 19 amino acids. V shed 3 bases and J 6 bases; nucleotides not matched to a gene: 17. Germline CDR1 and CDR2: LGHNA and YNFKEQ. The data were produced by immunoSEQ multiplex PCR, yet TCRdb's version contains in-frame clones alone and is incomplete. This sample has approximately 73,000 clones, with roughly 90% found just once. The rearrangement joins TRBV4-2 to TRBJ1-2, with 12 bases identical to TRBD1. Sequenced: T cells isolated from PBMCs. This TCR was recovered from a human donor in good health. CDR3 in DNA: TGTGCCAGCAGCCAGGCCCAATCGGGACAGGGGGCACGATTGGATGGCTACACCTTC. Translated, it gives CASSQAQSGQGARLDGYTF.